The 17 T cell receptor beta chains in this list originate from one sample, sequenced in a study of blood T cell repertoires in COVID-19. Using immunoSEQ multiplex PCR, the repertoire was profiled, and TCRdb retains in-frame clones only, with some absent. The sample yields 15,000 to 20,000 clones, 81% seen once. The sample comprised peripheral blood. The receptors were sampled from a man aged 55-75 years with acute or convalescent COVID-19.

The chain carries TRBV19 and TRBJ1-2; 7 bases align to TRBD1. Germline values: CDR1 LNHDA, CDR2 SQIVND (reference sequence). The trim removed 5 bases at V and 3 bases at J, leaving 9 bases unmatched. The CDR3 sequence is 15 residues long. The CDR3 sequence: CASSPRGQSYYGYTF. The CDR3 bases are TGTGCCAGTAGTCCACGGGGACAGTCATACTATGGCTACACCTTC.

The rearrangement joins TRBV27 to TRBJ1-1; 7 bases are shared with TRBD1. Germline CDR1 and CDR2: MNHEY and SMNVEV (reference sequence). This CDR3 spans 15 amino acids. V lost 2 bases and J lost 0; bases outside the gene matches: 3. Here the CDR3 DNA reads TGTGCCAGCAGTTTACTGACAGGGATGAACACTGAAGCTTTCTTT. Translating it yields CASSLLTGMNTEAFF.

The rearrangement joins TRBV5-1 to TRBJ1-5, with D tentatively TRBD1 (5 bases). This CDR3 comprises 15 residues. V lost 2 bases and J 5 bases, leaving 14 bases between the germline ends. Germline CDR1 reads SGHRS; CDR2 reads YFSETQ. The CDR3 bases are TGCGCCAGCAGCTTAGGAACAGGCCTTGATCAGCCCCAGCATTTT. It specifies CASSLGTGLDQPQHF.

This clone appeared once. The V call is TRBV21-1, the J call TRBJ2-7; the DNA was not compared with TRBD1, the D call given in the table. TRBV21-1 is a pseudogene segment. The CDR3 length is 18 residues. The CDR3, as DNA: TGTGCCAGCAGCAAACGGGACAGGGGGACGATTTCTGCCTACGAGCAGTACTTC. It is translated as CASSKRDRGTISAYEQYF.

The V and J genes are TRBV5-6 and TRBJ2-3, with 10 bases that match TRBD2. Germline V gene data show CDR1 as SGHDT and CDR2 as YYEEEE. This CDR3 comprises 15 residues. J was trimmed by 4 bases and V by 2 bases; bases with no gene match: 4. In nucleotides, the CDR3 is TGTGCCAGCAGCTTAATCCTAGCGGGGGCAGATACGCAGTATTTT. It is translated as CASSLILAGADTQYF.

This clone occurred a few times. The V and J genes are TRBV6-5 and TRBJ1-1, with D tentatively TRBD1 (5 bases). CDR1 and CDR2 (germline): MNHEY, SVGAGI. V lost 9 bases to trimming and J lost 5 bases, with 16 bases between them. This CDR3 comprises 13 residues. The CDR3 loop is CASWGYGRTEAFF. CDR3 bases: TGTGCCAGTTGGGGGTACGGGAGGACTGAAGCTTTCTTT.

This chain uses TRBV7-9 with TRBJ1-1; TRBD1 is a possible D gene (5 bases). V was trimmed by 4 bases and J by 5 bases, leaving 11 bases between them. The CDR3 is 13 residues long. Germline CDR1 is SEHNR and CDR2 is FQNEAQ (reference sequence). CDR3 loop: CASSSQGSTEAFF. DNA for the CDR3: TGTGCCAGCAGCTCCCAGGGCTCGACTGAAGCTTTCTTT.

The J gene is TRBJ2-5, the V gene TRBV6-5, with 10 bases lining up with TRBD1. Germline V gene sequence: CDR1 MNHEY, CDR2 SVGAGI. V dropped 4 bases and J dropped 5; count of bases not matched to a gene: 4. The CDR3 runs 14 residues. The CDR3 region is CASSLGQGYETQYF. The CDR3 DNA sequence: TGTGCCAGCAGTTTGGGACAGGGGTATGAGACCCAGTACTTC.

The chain links TRBV11-3 to TRBJ2-2; the D gene is possibly TRBD2 (5 bases). CDR1 and CDR2 from the germline V gene are SGHNT and YENEEA. The CDR3 totals 12 residues. V dropped 4 bases and J dropped 15 bases, with 15 bases sitting between them. The CDR3 DNA reads TGTGCCAGCAGCTCCCCCCCCGGGAAAATGTTTTTT. Translation gives CASSSPPGKMFF.

The chain recombines TRBV7-2 with TRBJ2-1; TRBD2 might be the D (6 bases). The CDR3 covers 16 residues. Germline V gene data show CDR1 as SGHTA and CDR2 as FQGNSA. The ends were cut back, 4 bases at V and 7 bases at J, with 20 bases in the middle. The CDR3 DNA sequence: TGTGCCAGCAGCTCGGGACTTCTGCCAACTTTAAATGAGCAGTTCTTC. Translated: CASSSGLLPTLNEQFF.

This chain uses TRBV11-1 with TRBJ1-2; TRBD1 is a possible D gene (6 bases). V lost 5 bases, J lost 4 bases, and 14 bases lay in between. Germline CDR1 SGHAT, CDR2 FQDESV (reference sequence). This CDR3 region has 14 residues. This CDR3 reads CASSTADSFYGYTF. CDR3 nucleotides: TGTGCCAGCAGCACAGCGGACAGTTTCTATGGCTACACCTTC.

The chain links TRBV2 to TRBJ1-2; the D gene is possibly TRBD1 (5 bases). This CDR3 contains 15 residues. Per the germline V gene, CDR1 is SNHLY and CDR2 is FYNNEI. V shed 2 bases and J shed 4 bases, with 14 bases lying between them. For the CDR3, the DNA is TGTGCCAGCAGTGAAAGGCGGGGACCTTCCTATGGCTACACCTTC. Its protein product is CASSERRGPSYGYTF.

This rearrangement joins TRBV13 to TRBJ2-3; 10 bases are a match to TRBD2. CDR3 length equals 22 residues. CDR1 PRHDT and CDR2 FYEKMQ come from the germline V gene (reference sequence). Unmatched junction bases numbered 22, after V lost 1 base and J lost 3 bases. CDR3 sequence (DNA): TGTGCCAGCAGCTTAGATCGCCCGTTAGCTCGGAGCGGGGGGGCGGTTACAGATACGCAGTATTTT. This translates into CASSLDRPLARSGGAVTDTQYF.

This clone has a handful of counts. V usage is TRBV21-1 and J usage is TRBJ1-2. TRBV21-1 constitutes a pseudogene. The CDR3 sequence is 15 residues long. CDR3 loop: CASSKGGERGYGYTF. In nucleotides, the CDR3 is TGTGCCAGCAGCAAAGGGGGGGAGAGGGGCTATGGCTACACCTTC.

The CDR3 loop reads CASSLEGAYTSYEQYF. Written as DNA, the CDR3 is TGCGCCAGCAGCTTGGAGGGGGCCTATACCTCCTACGAGCAGTACTTC. The chain has TRBV5-1 and TRBJ2-7, with 7 positions matching TRBD1. J gave up 0 bases and V 0 bases, and 6 bases lay outside the gene matches. Per germline, CDR1 SGHRS and CDR2 YFSETQ. This CDR3 has 16 residues.

The chain uses TRBV24-1 and TRBJ2-4, with a possible D match to TRBD2 (5 bases). V lost 1 base to trimming and J lost 12 bases, with 9 bases between them. The CDR3 runs 12 residues. Germline V CDR1 and CDR2: KGHDR, SFDVKD. CDR3 sequence reads: CATSDFRGSQYF. The CDR3 nucleotides are TGTGCCACCAGTGATTTTCGGGGAAGTCAGTACTTC.

This clone was found a few times. The rearrangement uses TRBV7-2 and TRBJ2-7; 12 bases are a match to TRBD2. V was pared by 5 bases and J by 3 bases, with 5 bases of the junction left unmatched. Germline V CDR1 and CDR2: SGHTA, FQGNSA. CDR3 length equals 15 residues. This CDR3 is CASSLTSGGFYEQYF. The CDR3 DNA sequence: TGTGCCAGCAGCCTCACTAGCGGGGGGTTCTACGAGCAGTACTTC.